This is a list of T cell receptor beta chains from one sample in a study of blood T cell repertoires in COVID-19. Using immunoSEQ multiplex PCR, the repertoire was profiled, and TCRdb retains in-frame clones only, with some absent. This sample has approximately 300,000 clones, with 85% found just once. Sequenced material: PBMCs or T cells enriched from blood (not recorded which). These receptors came from a woman in her 30s who had been exposed to COVID-19. The CDR3 runs from the conserved cysteine through the conserved F or W. The D gene is left open where the match is weak. Only some rows state a clone size, as once, few, many or a class for expanded clones.

CDR3nt: TGTGCCTGGAGTGTACTAGCACGGGATACGCAGTATTTT
CDR3aa: CAWSVLARDTQYF
abundance: .
j_gene: TRBJ2-3
v_gene: TRBV30
d_gene: .

CDR3nt: TGCGCCACACGGAAACCGGGACTAGCGGGAGGAAGTGTGGCCAATGAGCAGTTCTTC
CDR3aa: CATRKPGLAGGSVANEQFF
abundance: few
j_gene: TRBJ2-1
v_gene: TRBV10-1
d_gene: TRBD2

CDR3nt: TGTGCCAGCAGCCAAGCTGGGGGAGGGTTCGAGCAGTACTTC
CDR3aa: CASSQAGGGFEQYF
abundance: .
j_gene: TRBJ2-7
v_gene: TRBV3-1/TRBV3-2
d_gene: TRBD2

CDR3nt: TGTGCCAGCAGTTTGGGGAGGGGCACTGAAGCTTTCTTT
CDR3aa: CASSLGRGTEAFF
abundance: many
j_gene: TRBJ1-1
v_gene: TRBV28
d_gene: .

CDR3nt: TGTGCCTGGAGCCGGACAGGATATAATGAAAAACTGTTTTTT
CDR3aa: CAWSRTGYNEKLFF
abundance: once
j_gene: TRBJ1-4
v_gene: TRBV30
d_gene: TRBD1

CDR3nt: TGTGCCAGCAGCCAAGACCCGGGGTTTGGAACAGATACGCAGTATTTT
CDR3aa: CASSQDPGFGTDTQYF
abundance: .
j_gene: TRBJ2-3
v_gene: TRBV3-1/TRBV3-2
d_gene: .

CDR3nt: TGTGCCAGCGGCCAGACAGGGAATGGGTCACCCCTCCACTTT
CDR3aa: CASGQTGNGSPLHF
abundance: .
j_gene: TRBJ1-6
v_gene: TRBV6-5
d_gene: TRBD1

CDR3nt: TGTGCCAGCAGCCAAGATAAGGAGACAGGGGCCGCCAACACTGAAGCTTTCTTT
CDR3aa: CASSQDKETGAANTEAFF
abundance: .
j_gene: TRBJ1-1
v_gene: TRBV3-1/TRBV3-2
d_gene: TRBD1

CDR3nt: TGTGCCAGCAGAGACAGTCGGAATGGCGAGCAGTACTTC
CDR3aa: CASRDSRNGEQYF
abundance: once
j_gene: TRBJ2-7
v_gene: TRBV11-3
d_gene: .

CDR3nt: TGTGCCAGCAGCCCCCTCCAGCGGGGGGGGGACTACAATGAGCAGTTCTTC
CDR3aa: CASSPLQRGGDYNEQFF
abundance: .
j_gene: TRBJ2-1
v_gene: TRBV7-3
d_gene: TRBD2

CDR3nt: TGTGCCAGCATACCAGCAGGGTCCTACAATGAGCAGTTCTTC
CDR3aa: CASIPAGSYNEQFF
abundance: .
j_gene: TRBJ2-1
v_gene: TRBV28
d_gene: .

CDR3nt: TGCGCCAGCAGCACCCAGGGCAGGGGCTACACCTTC
CDR3aa: CASSTQGRGYTF
abundance: few
j_gene: TRBJ1-2
v_gene: TRBV4-3
d_gene: .

CDR3nt: TGTGCCTGGGAAGAGATCAACAGGGGCCACATGAACACTGAAGCTTTCTTT
CDR3aa: CAWEEINRGHMNTEAFF
abundance: .
j_gene: TRBJ1-1
v_gene: TRBV30
d_gene: TRBD1

CDR3nt: TGTGCCAGCAGTTTTTCAGTCGGACTTAGCAATCAGCCCCAGCATTTT
CDR3aa: CASSFSVGLSNQPQHF
abundance: .
j_gene: TRBJ1-5
v_gene: TRBV28
d_gene: .

CDR3nt: TGTGCCAGCAGCTTAGTAGATACGGGCACTGAAGCTTTCTTT
CDR3aa: CASSLVDTGTEAFF
abundance: .
j_gene: TRBJ1-1
v_gene: TRBV7-8
d_gene: .

CDR3nt: TGTGCCAGCAGTTTGACAGGGTTCTATGGCTACACCTTC
CDR3aa: CASSLTGFYGYTF
abundance: .
j_gene: TRBJ1-2
v_gene: TRBV27
d_gene: TRBD1

CDR3nt: TGTGCCAGCAGCGGAGTCGGAGGAAAAGTGAGAGCTGGAAACACCATATATTTT
CDR3aa: CASSGVGGKVRAGNTIYF
abundance: .
j_gene: TRBJ1-3
v_gene: TRBV9
d_gene: .

CDR3nt: TGTGCCAGCAGCCAAGAGGGAGGGAGCTCCTATAATTCACCCCTCCACTTT
CDR3aa: CASSQEGGSSYNSPLHF
abundance: .
j_gene: TRBJ1-6
v_gene: TRBV4-2
d_gene: .

CDR3nt: TGTGCCAGCTCAACCCCTAGCGGGAGGCTCCCCTACGAGCAGTACTTC
CDR3aa: CASSTPSGRLPYEQYF
abundance: .
j_gene: TRBJ2-7
v_gene: TRBV18
d_gene: TRBD2

CDR3nt: TGTGCCAGCAGTTACTCGACAGGGGTGAACACTGAAGCTTTCTTT
CDR3aa: CASSYSTGVNTEAFF
abundance: once
j_gene: TRBJ1-1
v_gene: TRBV7-2
d_gene: TRBD1

CDR3nt: TGTGCCGTAATAGGACTAGGGGAAGGACAAGAGACCCAGTACTTC
CDR3aa: CAVIGLGEGQETQYF
abundance: .
j_gene: TRBJ2-5
v_gene: TRBV30
d_gene: TRBD2

CDR3nt: TGTGCCAGCACGTCGGGACTAGCGAACACCGGGGAGCTGTTTTTT
CDR3aa: CASTSGLANTGELFF
abundance: .
j_gene: TRBJ2-2
v_gene: TRBV28
d_gene: TRBD2